The clone carrying this T cell receptor beta chain has more than one count but fewer than ten. The germline gives CDR1 MRHNA, CDR2 SNTAGT. V was shortened by 0 bases and J by 8 bases, with 20 bases between the two germline ends. CDR3 length: 17 residues. Primers included in the PCR were 60 Vbeta and 13 Jbeta primers. Sequenced by immunoSEQ multiplex PCR; TCRdb stores in-frame clones only, minus some. The sample yields some 120,000 clones, over 75% seen once. This specimen belongs to a study of cytomegalovirus exposure and HLA in healthy donors. The source of this sequence is a man aged 40-49 years in good health and CMV-seronegative. Sequenced: PBMCs. The V gene is TRBV6-4, the J gene TRBJ2-1, with a tentative D call TRBD1 (5 bases). The CDR3 nucleotides read TGTGCCAGCAGTGACTCGAGTCAACCAGGGCCTCGGGATGAGCAGTTCTTC. It encodes CASSDSSQPGPRDEQFF.